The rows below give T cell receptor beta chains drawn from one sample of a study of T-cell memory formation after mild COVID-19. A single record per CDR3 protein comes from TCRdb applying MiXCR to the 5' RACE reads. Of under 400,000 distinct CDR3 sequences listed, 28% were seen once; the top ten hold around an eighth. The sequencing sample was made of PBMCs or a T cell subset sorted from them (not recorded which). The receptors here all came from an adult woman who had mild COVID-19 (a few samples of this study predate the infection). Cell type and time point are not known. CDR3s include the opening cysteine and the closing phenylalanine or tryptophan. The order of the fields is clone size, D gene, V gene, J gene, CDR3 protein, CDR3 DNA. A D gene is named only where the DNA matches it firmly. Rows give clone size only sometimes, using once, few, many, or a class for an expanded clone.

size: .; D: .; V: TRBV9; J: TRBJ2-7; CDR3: CASSVDSTYEQYF; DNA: TGTGCCAGCAGCGTAGACTCAACCTACGAGCAGTACTTC
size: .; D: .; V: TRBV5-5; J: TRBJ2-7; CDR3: CASSWDTQGKRSEQYF; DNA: TGTGCCAGCAGCTGGGACACTCAGGGGAAAAGGTCCGAGCAGTACTTC
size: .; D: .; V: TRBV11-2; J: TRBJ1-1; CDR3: CASRSSTTGNTEAFF; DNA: TGTGCCAGCAGATCATCCACAACAGGGAACACTGAAGCTTTCTTT
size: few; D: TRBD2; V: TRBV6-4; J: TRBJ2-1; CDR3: CASSLTSGGAEEQFF; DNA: TGTGCCAGCAGTTTGACTAGCGGGGGTGCGGAGGAGCAGTTCTTC
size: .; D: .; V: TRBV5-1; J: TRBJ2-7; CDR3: CASKAGRGSYEQYF; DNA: TGCGCCAGCAAGGCAGGGCGAGGGTCCTACGAGCAGTACTTC
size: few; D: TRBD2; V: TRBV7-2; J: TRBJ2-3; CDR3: CASSFNPVAGGTDTQYF; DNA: TGTGCCAGCAGCTTCAATCCGGTAGCGGGGGGCACAGATACGCAGTATTTT
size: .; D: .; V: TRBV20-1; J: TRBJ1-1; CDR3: CSARRQVMNTEAFF; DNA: TGCAGTGCTAGAAGGCAGGTCATGAACACTGAAGCTTTCTTT
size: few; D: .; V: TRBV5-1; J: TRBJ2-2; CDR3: CASTNEPQGTGELFF; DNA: TGCGCCAGCACCAATGAGCCCCAAGGGACCGGGGAGCTGTTTTTT
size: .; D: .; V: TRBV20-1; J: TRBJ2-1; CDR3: CSATGRAGLGEQFF; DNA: TGCAGTGCCACCGGGCGGGCCGGTTTAGGTGAGCAGTTCTTC
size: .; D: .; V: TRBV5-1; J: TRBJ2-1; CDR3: CASSFGGHTYNEQFF; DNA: TGCGCCAGCAGCTTCGGGGGGCACACATACAATGAGCAGTTCTTC
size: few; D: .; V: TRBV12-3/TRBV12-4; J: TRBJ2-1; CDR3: CASSSLTGYNEQFF; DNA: TGTGCCAGCAGTTCACTTACAGGCTACAATGAGCAGTTCTTC
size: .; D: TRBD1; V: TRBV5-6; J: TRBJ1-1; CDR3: CASSARQGNEAFF; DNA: TGTGCCAGCAGCGCACGACAGGGAAATGAAGCTTTCTTT
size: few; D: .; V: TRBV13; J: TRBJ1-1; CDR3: CASSSMGTEAFF; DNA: TGTGCCAGCAGCTCAATGGGGACAGAAGCTTTCTTT
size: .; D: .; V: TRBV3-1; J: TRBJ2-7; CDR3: CASSQDRNWDSPSYEQYF; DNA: TGTGCCAGCAGCCAAGATCGGAATTGGGACTCCCCCTCCTACGAGCAGTACTTC
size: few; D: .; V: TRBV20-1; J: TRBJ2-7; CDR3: CSASGVVSHEQYF; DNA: TGCAGTGCTAGCGGGGTGGTAAGCCACGAGCAGTACTTC
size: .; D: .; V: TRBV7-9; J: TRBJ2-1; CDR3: CASSLGGNSENNEQFF; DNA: TGTGCCAGCAGCTTAGGGGGTAATAGCGAGAACAATGAGCAGTTCTTC
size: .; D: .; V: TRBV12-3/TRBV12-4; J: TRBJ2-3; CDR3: CASSSTPDTQYF; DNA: TGTGCCAGCAGTTCGACCCCCGATACGCAGTATTTT
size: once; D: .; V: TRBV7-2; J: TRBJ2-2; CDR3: CASSFVSSGELFF; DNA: TGTGCCAGCAGCTTCGTCTCGTCCGGGGAGCTGTTTTTT
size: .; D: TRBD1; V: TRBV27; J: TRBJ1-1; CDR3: CASSLRTGVAEAFF; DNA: TGTGCCAGCAGTTTGAGGACAGGGGTTGCTGAAGCTTTCTTT
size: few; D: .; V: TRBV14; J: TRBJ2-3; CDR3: CASSQLRAVAGRDTQYF; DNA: TGTGCCAGCAGCCAACTTCGGGCCGTCGCCGGGAGAGATACGCAGTATTTT
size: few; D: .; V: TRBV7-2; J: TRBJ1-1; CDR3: CASSFLGLHTEAFF; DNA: TGTGCCAGCAGCTTTCTAGGGTTGCACACTGAAGCTTTCTTT
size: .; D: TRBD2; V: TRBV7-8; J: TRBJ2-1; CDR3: CASSQPGLASNEQFF; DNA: TGTGCCAGCAGCCAGCCGGGACTAGCGAGCAATGAGCAGTTCTTC
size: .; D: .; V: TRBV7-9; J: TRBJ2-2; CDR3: CASSPAGHANTGELFF; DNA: TGTGCCAGCAGCCCAGCGGGACATGCGAACACCGGGGAGCTGTTTTTT
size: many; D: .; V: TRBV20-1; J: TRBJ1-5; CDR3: CSAIGGFHQPQHF; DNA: TGCAGTGCGATCGGGGGCTTCCATCAGCCCCAGCATTTT
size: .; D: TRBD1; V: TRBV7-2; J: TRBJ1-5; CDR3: CASSDRDRVINQPQHF; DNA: TGTGCCAGCAGCGACCGGGACAGGGTGATCAATCAGCCCCAGCATTTT
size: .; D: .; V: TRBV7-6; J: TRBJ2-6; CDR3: CASSLASWRGFSGANVLTF; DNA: TGTGCCAGCAGCTTAGCTTCGTGGAGAGGGTTCTCTGGGGCCAACGTCCTGACTTTC
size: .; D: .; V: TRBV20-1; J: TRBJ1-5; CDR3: CSARATGLSNQPQHF; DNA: TGCAGTGCTAGAGCTACCGGGCTGAGCAATCAGCCCCAGCATTTT
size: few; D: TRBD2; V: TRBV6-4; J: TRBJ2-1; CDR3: CASSDVSGRLNEQFF; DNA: TGTGCCAGCAGTGACGTTAGCGGGAGACTCAATGAGCAGTTCTTC
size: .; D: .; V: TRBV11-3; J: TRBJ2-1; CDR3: CASSLDLGLTGVEQFF; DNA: TGTGCCAGCAGCTTAGATCTTGGTCTGACGGGAGTTGAGCAGTTCTTC
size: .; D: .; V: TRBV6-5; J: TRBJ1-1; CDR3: CASSYLATNAEAFF; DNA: TGTGCCAGCAGTTACTTGGCAACCAACGCTGAAGCTTTCTTT
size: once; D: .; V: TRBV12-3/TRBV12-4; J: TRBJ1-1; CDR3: CASRTRQNEAFF; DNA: TGTGCCAGCAGAACCCGACAGAATGAAGCTTTCTTT
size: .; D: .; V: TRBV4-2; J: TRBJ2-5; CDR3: CASSQEGGGGETQYF; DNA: TGTGCCAGCAGCCAAGAGGGTGGAGGAGGAGAGACCCAGTACTTC
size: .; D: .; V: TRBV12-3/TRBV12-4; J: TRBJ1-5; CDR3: CASSLARQGGQPQHF; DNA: TGTGCCAGCAGTTTAGCGCGCCAGGGAGGGCAGCCCCAGCATTTT
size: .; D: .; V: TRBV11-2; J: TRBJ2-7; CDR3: CASSSSPQRTF; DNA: TGTGCCAGCAGCTCCAGCCCTCAAAGGACTTTC
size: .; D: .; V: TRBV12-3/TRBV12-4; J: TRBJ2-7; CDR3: CASSKSLGVSYEQYF; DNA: TGTGCCAGCAGTAAGTCCCTAGGAGTTTCCTACGAGCAGTACTTC
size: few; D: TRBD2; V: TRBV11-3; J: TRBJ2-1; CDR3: CASREIAGVGGNEQFF; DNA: TGTGCCAGCAGGGAAATAGCGGGAGTAGGGGGCAATGAGCAGTTCTTC
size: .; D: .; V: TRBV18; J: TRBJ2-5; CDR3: CASSASRGQETQYF; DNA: TGTGCCAGCTCAGCCTCCCGGGGGCAAGAGACCCAGTACTTC
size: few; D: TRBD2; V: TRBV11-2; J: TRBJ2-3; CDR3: CASSLDGLAGQQPDTQYF; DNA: TGTGCCAGCAGCTTAGATGGGCTAGCGGGCCAGCAGCCAGATACGCAGTATTTT
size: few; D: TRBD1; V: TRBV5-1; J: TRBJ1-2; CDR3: CASSSGTANYGYTF; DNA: TGCGCCAGCAGCTCCGGGACAGCTAACTATGGCTACACCTTC
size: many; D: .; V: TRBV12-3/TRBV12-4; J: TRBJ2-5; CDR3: CASSSAGQETQYF; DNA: TGTGCCAGCAGTTCGGCGGGGCAAGAGACCCAGTACTTC